This T cell receptor beta chain was sequenced in a study of cytomegalovirus exposure and HLA in healthy donors. The PCR used 60 Vbeta and 13 Jbeta primers. Original analysis: In a later analysis, of 70 million to 85 million unique beta chains, some 10 million appeared in at least two donors. Libraries were prepared by immunoSEQ multiplex PCR; TCRdb keeps only in-frame clonotypes and omits some of them. The DNA gave D and trimming, while V, J and clone size come from that table. The sample has 130,000 or so clones; approximately 8.8% are singletons. In this sample, this clone turned up a few times. What it binds is unknown. Findings and caveats of the study: 16,951 TCR beta sequences were associated with HLA alleles at 0.05 false discovery rate in a later analysis.

V was pared by 4 bases and J by 1 base, with 14 bases between. From germline, CDR1 is SGHNT and CDR2 YYREEE (reference sequence). The CDR3 is 15 amino acids. The rearrangement links TRBV5-4 to TRBJ2-5; possibly TRBD1 for D (5 bases). The sequenced material came from PBMCs. This sequence originates from a man aged 35-49 years in good health and CMV-seronegative. DNA for the CDR3: TGTGCCAGCAGCGCCCTTGGTCAGGGCCAAGAGACCCAGTACTTC. Residues: CASSALGQGQETQYF.